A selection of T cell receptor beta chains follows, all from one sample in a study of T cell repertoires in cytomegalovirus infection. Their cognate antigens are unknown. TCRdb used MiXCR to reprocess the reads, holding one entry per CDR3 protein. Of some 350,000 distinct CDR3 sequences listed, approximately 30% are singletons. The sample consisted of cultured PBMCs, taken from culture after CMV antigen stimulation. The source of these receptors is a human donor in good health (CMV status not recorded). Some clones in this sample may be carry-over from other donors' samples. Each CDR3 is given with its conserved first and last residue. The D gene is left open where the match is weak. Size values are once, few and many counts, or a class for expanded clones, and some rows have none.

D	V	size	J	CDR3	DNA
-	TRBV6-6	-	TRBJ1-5	CASSYMSNQPQHF	TGTGCCAGCAGTTACATGTCCAATCAGCCCCAGCATTTT
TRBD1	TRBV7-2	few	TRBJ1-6	CASSWGTAGNSPLHF	TGTGCCAGCAGCTGGGGGACAGCTGGGAATTCACCCCTCCACTTT
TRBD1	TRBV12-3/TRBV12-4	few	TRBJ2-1	CASSSGQGSGEQFF	TGTGCCAGCAGTTCTGGACAGGGCTCGGGTGAGCAGTTCTTC
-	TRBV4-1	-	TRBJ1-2	CASSQDERGQYTF	TGCGCCAGCAGCCAAGATGAGAGGGGCCAATACACCTTC
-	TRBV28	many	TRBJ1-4	CASGVQGEKLFF	TGTGCCAGCGGGGTCCAAGGGGAAAAACTGTTTTTT
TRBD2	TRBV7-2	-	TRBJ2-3	CASSLWSSGSSDTQYF	TGTGCCAGCAGCTTATGGTCTAGCGGGAGCTCAGATACGCAGTATTTT
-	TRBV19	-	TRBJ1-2	CASSIPWGVDGYTF	TGTGCCAGTAGTATCCCGTGGGGGGTGGATGGCTACACCTTC
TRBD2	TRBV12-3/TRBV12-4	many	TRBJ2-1	CASTRTSSYNEQFF	TGTGCCAGCACCAGGACTAGCTCCTACAATGAGCAGTTCTTC
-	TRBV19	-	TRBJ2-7	CASSPEGGNEQYF	TGTGCCAGTAGTCCGGAGGGGGGCAACGAGCAGTACTTC
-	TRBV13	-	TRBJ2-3	CASSLMGGEADTQYF	TGTGCCAGCAGCTTAATGGGCGGGGAGGCAGATACGCAGTATTTT
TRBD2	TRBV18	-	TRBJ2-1	CASSPFQREQDSGNEQFF	TGTGCCAGCTCACCATTTCAGCGGGAGCAAGATTCGGGCAATGAGCAGTTCTTC
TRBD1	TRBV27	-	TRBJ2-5	CASSELGDSQETQYF	TGTGCCAGCAGTGAATTGGGGGACAGCCAAGAGACCCAGTACTTC
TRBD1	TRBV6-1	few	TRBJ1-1	CASSPTLQGVAFF	TGTGCCAGCAGCCCTACCCTTCAGGGGGTAGCTTTCTTT
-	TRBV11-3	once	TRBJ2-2	CASSPLFSWKGTGELFF	TGTGCCAGCAGCCCTCTCTTCAGCTGGAAGGGGACCGGGGAGCTGTTTTTT
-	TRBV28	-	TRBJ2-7	CASSIRGSDEQYF	TGTGCCAGCAGTATTAGGGGGAGCGACGAGCAGTACTTC
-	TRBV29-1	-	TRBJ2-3	CSVRTSWNTQYF	TGCAGCGTTCGGACCAGTTGGAATACGCAGTATTTT
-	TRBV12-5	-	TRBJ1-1	CASSRQDDGGIDTDTEAFF	TGTGCTAGTTCCAGGCAGGACGACGGAGGTATTGATACGGACACTGAAGCTTTCTTT
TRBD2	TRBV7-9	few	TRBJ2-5	CASSSGGGETQYF	TGTGCCAGCAGTTCCGGGGGGGGAGAGACCCAGTACTTC
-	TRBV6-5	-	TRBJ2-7	CASSAPGLPKEQYF	TGTGCCAGCAGTGCCCCCGGGCTCCCTAAGGAGCAGTACTTC
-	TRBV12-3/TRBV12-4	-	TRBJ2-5	CASSLLQGETQYF	TGTGCCAGCAGTTTGTTGCAGGGTGAGACCCAGTACTTC
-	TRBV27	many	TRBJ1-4	CASSSYREDNEKLFF	TGTGCCAGCAGTTCCTACAGGGAGGATAATGAAAAACTGTTTTTT
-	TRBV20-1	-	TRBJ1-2	CSARDSGYGYTF	TGCAGTGCTAGAGATTCCGGCTATGGCTACACCTTC
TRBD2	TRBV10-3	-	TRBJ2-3	CATVAGRVRTDTQYF	TGTGCCACCGTAGCGGGAAGGGTACGGACAGATACGCAGTATTTT
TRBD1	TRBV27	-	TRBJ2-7	CASSFGRGPYEQYF	TGTGCCAGCAGTTTTGGCAGGGGGCCTTACGAGCAGTACTTC
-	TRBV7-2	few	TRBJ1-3	CASSPPTGNTIYF	TGTGCCAGCAGCCCGCCGACTGGAAACACCATATATTTT
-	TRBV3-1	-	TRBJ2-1	CASSPRRDSYNEQFF	TGTGCCAGCAGCCCCAGGCGCGATTCCTACAATGAGCAGTTCTTC
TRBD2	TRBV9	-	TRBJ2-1	CASSVGAGGPGANEQFF	TGTGCCAGCAGCGTAGGGGCGGGAGGGCCCGGGGCCAATGAGCAGTTCTTC
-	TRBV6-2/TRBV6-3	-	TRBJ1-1	CASSSVGGFTEAFF	TGTGCCAGCAGTTCTGTCGGGGGTTTTACTGAAGCTTTCTTT
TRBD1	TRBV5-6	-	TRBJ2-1	CASSTRQGSMDEQFF	TGTGCCAGCAGCACCCGACAGGGTTCTATGGATGAGCAGTTCTTC
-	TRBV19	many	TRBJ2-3	CASSTMTSTETDTQYF	TGTGCCAGTAGTACCATGACCTCGACAGAAACAGATACGCAGTATTTT
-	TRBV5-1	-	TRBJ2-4	CASSLKERGHIQYF	TGCGCCAGCAGCTTGAAGGAGAGGGGACACATTCAGTACTTC
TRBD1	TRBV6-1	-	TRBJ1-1	CASSPGQGTINTEAFF	TGTGCCAGCAGCCCGGGACAGGGGACGATAAACACTGAAGCTTTCTTT
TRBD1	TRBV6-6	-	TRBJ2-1	CASSYPGTGEFF	TGTGCCAGCAGTTACCCCGGGACAGGGGAATTCTTC
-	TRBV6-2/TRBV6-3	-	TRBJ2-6	CASSSGHHSGANVLTF	TGTGCCAGCAGTTCGGGACATCACTCTGGGGCCAACGTCCTGACTTTC
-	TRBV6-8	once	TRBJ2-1	CASSQDGWYGSGEQFF	TGTGCCAGCAGCCAGGACGGGTGGTATGGGTCTGGTGAGCAGTTCTTC
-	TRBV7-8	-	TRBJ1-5	CASSLNAGSNQPQHF	TGTGCCAGCAGCTTAAACGCAGGGAGCAATCAGCCCCAGCATTTT
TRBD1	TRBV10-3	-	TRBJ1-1	CATTGDRLVTEAFF	TGTGCTACCACAGGGGATCGACTGGTCACTGAAGCTTTCTTT
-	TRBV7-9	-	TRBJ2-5	CASSAGTVQETQYF	TGTGCCAGCAGCGCAGGGACGGTACAAGAGACCCAGTACTTC
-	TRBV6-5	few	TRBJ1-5	CASRQNRDSNQPQHF	TGTGCCAGCAGACAGAACCGAGATAGCAATCAGCCCCAGCATTTT
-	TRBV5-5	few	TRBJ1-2	CASSLEVTVNYGYTF	TGTGCCAGCAGCTTGGAGGTTACAGTAAACTATGGCTACACCTTC
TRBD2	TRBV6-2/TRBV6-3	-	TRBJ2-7	CASRRGGSTYEQYF	TGTGCCAGCAGACGAGGCGGGAGTACTTACGAGCAGTACTTC
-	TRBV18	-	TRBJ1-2	CASSSGTQEGYGYTF	TGTGCCAGCTCATCCGGGACTCAGGAGGGCTATGGCTACACCTTC
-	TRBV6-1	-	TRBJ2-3	CASTPWRSDTQYF	TGTGCCAGCACCCCTTGGAGGTCAGATACGCAGTATTTT
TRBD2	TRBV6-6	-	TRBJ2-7	CASHTGTTAYEQYF	TGTGCCAGCCATACCGGGACTACGGCCTACGAGCAGTACTTC
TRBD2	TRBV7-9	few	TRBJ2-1	CASSLEAGAYNEQFF	TGTGCCAGCAGCTTAGAAGCGGGAGCTTACAATGAGCAGTTCTTC
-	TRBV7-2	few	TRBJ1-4	CASSLGPAGGGEKLFF	TGTGCCAGCAGCTTAGGACCAGCGGGAGGCGGGGAAAAACTGTTTTTT
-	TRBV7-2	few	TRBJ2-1	CASRKTSGEQFF	TGTGCCAGCAGAAAAACTAGTGGTGAGCAGTTCTTC